This entry lists 22 T cell receptor beta chains sequenced from one sample in a study of cytomegalovirus exposure and HLA in healthy donors. The PCR had 60 Vbeta and 13 Jbeta primers. The method was immunoSEQ multiplex PCR; TCRdb's version includes in-frame clones alone and lacks a portion of them. The sample consists of 160,000 or so clones, around 80% of them appearing once. What was sequenced was PBMCs. Receptor source: a woman aged 40 to 50 in good health and CMV-seronegative.

The V call is TRBV2, the J call TRBJ1-5, with TRBD1 as a possible D gene (5 bases). Germline values: CDR1 SNHLY, CDR2 FYNNEI. The CDR3 is made up of 16 amino acids. V was pared by 4 bases and J by 0 bases, with 13 bases between. CDR3 in DNA: TGTGCCAGCAGTGGACGGGGGTTGGGTAGCAATCAGCCCCAGCATTTT. It yields the protein CASSGRGLGSNQPQHF.

CDR3 amino acids: CASSVDRIGELFF. CDR3 nucleotides: TGTGCCAGCAGCGTTGACAGGATCGGGGAGCTGTTTTTT. The chain recombines TRBV9 with TRBJ2-2, with D possibly being TRBD1 (6 bases). The ends were cut back, 2 bases at V and 7 bases at J, with 9 bases in the middle. Looked up from germline, CDR1 is SGDLS and CDR2 is YYNGEE. CDR3 size: 13 residues.

This clone has only a few counts. The chain uses TRBV6-6 and TRBJ2-5, with 10 bases matching TRBD2. Losses at the gene ends were 4 bases for V and 5 bases for J; bases not matched to a gene: 7. This CDR3 comprises 15 residues. Germline-derived CDR1 and CDR2 are MNHNY and SVGAGI (reference sequence). The CDR3 nucleotides read TGTGCCAGCAGTTCTCAGCGGGAGGGCCGTGAGACCCAGTACTTC. Residues: CASSSQREGRETQYF.

This clone appeared a single time. The chain links TRBV5-1 to TRBJ2-1, with D perhaps matching TRBD2 (6 bases). Between the trimmed V and J ends, which lost 0 bases and 15 bases, there was a span of 13 bases. Germline values: CDR1 SGHRS, CDR2 YFSETQ. The CDR3 runs 12 residues. As DNA, the CDR3 is TGCGCCAGCAGCTTGGCCGACGGGGGAGGGTTCTTC. Translation gives CASSLADGGGFF.

This rearrangement joins TRBV29-1 to TRBJ1-2; 7 bases align to TRBD1. The ends lost 0 bases at V and 2 bases at J; junction bases unmatched: 6. From germline, CDR1 is SQVTM and CDR2 ANQGSEA. The CDR3 extends over 15 amino acids. As DNA, the CDR3 is TGCAGCGTTGAAGAATCCGGGACAGACAACTATGGCTACACCTTC. Encoded protein: CSVEESGTDNYGYTF.

The CDR3 protein is CSVGILSYEQYF. Here the CDR3 DNA reads TGCAGCGTTGGTATACTATCCTACGAGCAGTACTTC. This chain links TRBV29-1 with TRBJ2-7; D not certain. CDR1 is SQVTM, CDR2 ANQGSEA, per germline. The CDR3 has 12 residues. The ends were cut back, 4 bases at V and 1 base at J, with 8 bases in the middle.

The chain employs TRBV28 and TRBJ2-7; 9 nucleotides agree with TRBD2. Looked up from germline, CDR1 is MDHEN and CDR2 is SYDVKM. This CDR3 has 14 amino acids. The V gene end was trimmed by 7 bases and the J gene end by 7 bases; junction bases not matched to a gene: 11. Here the CDR3 reads CASTSSGGPGEQYF. The CDR3 DNA reads TGTGCCAGCACCAGTAGCGGGGGCCCGGGGGAGCAGTACTTC.

The rearrangement joins TRBV2 to TRBJ2-5; 9 bases map to TRBD1. Germline CDR1 reads SNHLY; CDR2 reads FYNNEI. The CDR3 totals 11 residues. V trimming: 8 bases; J trimming: 9 bases; junction bases outside the gene matches: 4. The CDR3 protein is CASHRGRPQYF. CDR3 nucleotides: TGTGCCAGCCACAGGGGGCGTCCCCAGTACTTC.

Only a few counts were recorded for this clone. This chain links TRBV6-1 with TRBJ1-2; 7 nucleotides match TRBD1. This CDR3 contains 14 residues. The germline CDR1 and CDR2 sequences are MNHNS and SASEGT. After removal of 6 bases from V and 6 bases from J, the junction contained 10 bases not matched to a gene. The CDR3 nucleotides read TGTGCCAGCAGCCAAGGACAGGAGCACGATGGCTACACCTTC. This encodes CASSQGQEHDGYTF.

This clone was observed a single time. The chain employs TRBV14 and TRBJ1-3; D gene ambiguous. V dropped 4 bases and J dropped 2 bases, with 18 bases sitting between them. Germline lookup yields CDR1 SGHDN and CDR2 FVKESK. This CDR3 contains 17 residues. The CDR3 spells CASSPLGSRLTGNTIYF. In DNA form, the CDR3 reads TGTGCCAGCAGCCCATTGGGATCAAGACTAACTGGAAACACCATATATTTT.

The chain combines TRBV14 with TRBJ1-1, with D unclear. This CDR3 spans 15 amino acids. V dropped 2 bases and J dropped 8 bases, with 18 bases sitting between them. The V gene's germline CDR1 is SGHDN and CDR2 FVKESK. The CDR3 reads CASSQQGGRRTEAFF. The CDR3 bases are TGTGCCAGCAGCCAACAAGGAGGCCGGAGGACCGAAGCTTTCTTT.

The V and J genes are TRBV15 and TRBJ2-3; no definite D call. The CDR3 loop spans 15 amino acids. The germline CDR1 and CDR2 sequences are LNHNV and YYDKDF (reference sequence). V was clipped by 2 bases and J by 1 base, with 10 bases between them. CDR3 sequence: CATSRFRTGTDTQYF. Here the CDR3 DNA reads TGTGCCACCAGCAGATTCCGTACTGGCACAGATACGCAGTATTTT.

In this sample, this clone turned up a few times. Other DNA sequences in this sample translate to the same CDR3. The chain is built from TRBV7-6 and TRBJ2-5; D is unclear. The CDR3 runs 11 residues. V lost 5 bases, J lost 5 bases, and 6 bases lay in between. Germline CDR1 SGHVS, CDR2 FNYEAQ. In DNA form, the CDR3 reads TGTGCCAGCAGCCCGCGGGAGACCCAGTACTTC. This sequence encodes CASSPRETQYF.

The CDR3: CASSYRGHTGELFF. The DNA for the CDR3 is TGTGCCAGCAGTTACAGGGGGCACACCGGGGAGCTGTTTTTT. This sequence joins TRBV6-5 and TRBJ2-2; TRBD1 matches at 7 bases. CDR1 and CDR2 from the germline V gene are MNHEY and SVGAGI. This CDR3 has 14 amino acids. With V trimmed by 2 bases and J by 3 bases, 0 bases remained unmatched.

CDR3 region: CASSLVLDRGKNIQYF. CDR3 in DNA: TGTGCCAGCAGCTTAGTTCTGGACAGGGGAAAAAACATTCAGTACTTC. This chain joins TRBV5-8 and TRBJ2-4, with 9 bases that match TRBD1. Germline V CDR1 and CDR2: SGHTS, YDEGEE. The CDR3 consists of 16 residues. The V gene end was trimmed by 2 bases and the J gene end by 4 bases; junction bases not matched to a gene: 7.

The chain links TRBV5-1 to TRBJ2-2; D is undetermined. This CDR3 spans 13 amino acids. V lost 4 bases, J lost 4 bases, and 8 bases lay in between. Germline V CDR1 and CDR2: SGHRS, YFSETQ. CDR3 region: CASSAGFTGELFF. CDR3 nucleotide sequence: TGCGCCAGCAGCGCAGGATTCACCGGGGAGCTGTTTTTT. Using reference TRBV5-1 and TRBJ2-2 for the parts outside the CDR3, the full variable domain is KAGVTQTPRYLIKTRGQQVTLSCSPISGHRSVSWYQQTPGQGLQFLFEYFSETQRNKGNFPGRFSGRQFSNSRSEMNVSTLELGDSALYLCASSAGFTGELFFGEGSRLTVL.

CDR3 bases: TGCAGCGTTGAAGCCATCGGGGAGCTGTTTTTT. Protein product: CSVEAIGELFF. This chain joins TRBV29-1 and TRBJ2-2; unclear D gene. CDR3 size: 11 residues. Germline CDR1 and CDR2: SQVTM and ANQGSEA. Trimming left V 1 base short and J 7 bases short, with 4 bases between.

V and J are TRBV5-1 and TRBJ1-2; TRBD1 might be the D (5 bases). The CDR3 sequence is 14 residues long. The V gene's germline CDR1 is SGHRS and CDR2 YFSETQ. Trimming pared 2 bases from V and 5 bases from J, leaving 13 bases between. The CDR3 protein is CASSFVDSSYGYTF. DNA for the CDR3: TGCGCCAGCAGCTTCGTTGACAGCTCTTATGGCTACACCTTC.

The chain recombines TRBV27 with TRBJ2-7; 10 nucleotides agree with TRBD2. CDR3 length: 17 residues. Germline V lookup: CDR1 MNHEY, CDR2 SMNVEV (reference sequence). V shed 1 base, J shed 2 bases, and the junction held 8 bases outside the gene matches. This CDR3 is CASSLFSPGLAAYEQYF. In nucleotides, the CDR3 is TGTGCCAGCAGTTTATTTTCCCCCGGACTAGCGGCCTACGAGCAGTACTTC.

The chain employs TRBV5-1 and TRBJ2-3; 15 bases agree with TRBD2. Germline lookup yields CDR1 SGHRS and CDR2 YFSETQ. This CDR3 is 18 amino acids long. V lost 7 bases and J lost 3; bases outside the gene matches: 12. In DNA form, the CDR3 reads TGCGCCAGCCACCGGGGACTAGCGGGGGGTCTCCAGACAGATACGCAGTATTTT. Its translation: CASHRGLAGGLQTDTQYF. Drawing the rest from reference TRBV5-1 and TRBJ2-3, the complete variable domain is KAGVTQTPRYLIKTRGQQVTLSCSPISGHRSVSWYQQTPGQGLQFLFEYFSETQRNKGNFPGRFSGRQFSNSRSEMNVSTLELGDSALYLCASHRGLAGGLQTDTQYFGPGTRLTVL.

This clone has more than one count but fewer than ten. This rearrangement joins TRBV4-2 to TRBJ1-4; 9 bases align to TRBD1. The CDR3 spans 15 residues. From germline, CDR1 is LGHNA and CDR2 YNFKEQ. V was clipped by 1 base and J by 7 bases; unmatched bases: 4. DNA of the CDR3: TGTGCCAGCAGCCAAGGATGGGGACAGGGTGAAAAACTGTTTTTT. Protein sequence: CASSQGWGQGEKLFF.

The chain is built from TRBV9 and TRBJ1-3; no definite D call. The CDR3 runs 15 residues. CDR1 and CDR2 from the germline V gene are SGDLS and YYNGEE. Trimming cost V 0 bases and J 3 bases, with 10 bases left between them. The CDR3 loop is CASSVGGAYGNTIYF. CDR3 nucleotide sequence: TGTGCCAGCAGCGTAGGCGGCGCGTATGGAAACACCATATATTTT.